Shown below are 6 T cell receptor beta chains from a single sample sequenced in a study of Ad26.COV2.S vaccination and SARS-CoV-2 variants. TCRdb's copy holds only in-frame clones and misses some; the assay was immunoSEQ multiplex PCR. This sample has some 410,000 clones, with around 92% found just once. Treatment defined: roughly 18 received Ad26.COV2.S at low or high dose, single or two shots; roughly five received placebo; per-sample allocation not given. Day 63 after the first vaccine or placebo injection was the time point for sampling. Sample: peripheral blood, taken in a trial of Ad26.COV2.S vaccine versus placebo. Every receptor here comes from a person between 18 and 65 years old who received the Ad26.COV2.S COVID-19 vaccine or a placebo.

The chain employs TRBV5-5 and TRBJ1-1, with no clear D. The V and J ends lost 4 bases and 0 bases respectively, with 22 bases between them. This CDR3 region has 18 residues. The germline CDR1 and CDR2 sequences are SGHKS and YYEKEE (reference sequence). The CDR3 spells CASSPAALGLKMNTEAFF. The CDR3 DNA sequence: TGTGCCAGCAGCCCTGCGGCCCTCGGTCTTAAAATGAACACTGAAGCTTTCTTT.

V usage is TRBV18 and J usage is TRBJ2-3, with TRBD1 matching over 10 bases. The CDR3 contains 16 residues. Germline V gene lookup returns CDR1 KGHSH and CDR2 LQKENI. J lost 9 bases, V lost 1 base, and 10 bases had no gene match. In DNA, the CDR3 is TGTGCCAGCTCACCACTAGAGGCGACAGGGGGCCGAACGCAGTATTTT. Its translation is CASSPLEATGGRTQYF.

This sequence joins TRBV11-3 and TRBJ2-7; 7 bases match TRBD1. Germline CDR1 and CDR2: SGHNT and YENEEA. This CDR3 comprises 13 residues. Trimming cost V 5 bases and J 2 bases; bases outside gene matches: 3. The DNA for the CDR3 is TGTGCCAGCAGCCCCAGGGGGACCTACGAGCAGTACTTC. This translates into CASSPRGTYEQYF.

The DNA for the CDR3 is TGTGCCAGCAGCGTAGGGACTAGCGGGGCGAGCTCCTACGAGCAGTACTTC. Residues: CASSVGTSGASSYEQYF. This rearrangement joins TRBV9 to TRBJ2-7; TRBD2 agrees at 12 bases. From germline, CDR1 is SGDLS and CDR2 YYNGEE. V shed 0 bases, J shed 0 bases, and the junction held 4 bases outside the gene matches. The CDR3 contains 17 residues. The full variable domain, with the rest looked up from reference TRBV9 and TRBJ2-7, is DSGVTQTPKHLITATGQRVTLRCSPRSGDLSVYWYQQSLDQGLQFLIQYYNGEERAKGNILERFSAQQFPDLHSELNLSSLELGDSALYFCASSVGTSGASSYEQYFGPGTRLTVT.

V is TRBV4-1 and J is TRBJ2-3; D remains ambiguous. Germline CDR1 and CDR2: MGHRA and YSYEKL. The CDR3 totals 15 residues. The V end was cut by 2 bases, the J end by 3 bases, with 12 bases between. The CDR3 DNA reads as TGCGCCAGCAGCCAACTCGGACGGTCAACAGATACGCAGTATTTT. Translating it yields CASSQLGRSTDTQYF.

This chain connects TRBV30 to TRBJ1-4; no firm D call. CDR3 length: 14 residues. Trimming cost V 3 bases and J 0 bases, with 8 bases left between them. Per germline, CDR1 GTSNPN and CDR2 SVGIG (reference sequence). The CDR3 coding sequence is TGTGCCTGGAGCCGAGTTACAACTAATGAAAAACTGTTTTTT. Protein product: CAWSRVTTNEKLFF.